This TCR beta chain was documented in a study of cytomegalovirus exposure and HLA in healthy donors. Findings and caveats of the study: In an earlier analysis, in roughly 580 donors, most V segments appeared productive either ~87% or ~30% of the time.

V was pared by 5 bases and J by 3 bases, with 14 bases between. CDR3 length: 15 residues. In germline, CDR1 is SGHTA, CDR2 FQGNSA. In the case of this clone: Its antigen is undetermined.

The primer mix had 60 Vbeta and 13 Jbeta primers. Method: immunoSEQ multiplex PCR; TCRdb's copy keeps in-frame clones and lacks some. The sample contains about 190,000 clones, roughly 80% of which appear only once. The sample was PBMCs. This TCR derives from a man in his forties or fifties in good health and CMV-seronegative. The gene calls are TRBV7-2 and TRBJ2-1; TRBD2 is a possible D gene (7 bases). CDR3 in amino acids: CASSPRGAGYNEQFF. The CDR3 region has the DNA TGTGCCAGCAGCCCCCGGGGGGCGGGCTACAATGAGCAGTTCTTC.